Presented here are 4 T cell receptor beta chains from one specimen sequenced in a study of response to subunit inactivated influenza vaccine. TCRdb itself ran the RT-PCR reads through MiXCR, one entry per CDR3 protein. In the table there are fewer than 800,000 distinct CDR3 sequences, 15% to 17% of which are singletons. Sequenced here: PBMCs from blood, sampled about 12 days after vaccination. The receptor source for this set is a middle-aged man who received an inactivated influenza vaccine.

This sequence joins TRBV30 and TRBJ1-6; TRBD1 agrees at 7 bases. CDR1 and CDR2 (germline): GTSNPN, SVGIG (reference sequence). The trim removed 5 bases at V and 5 bases at J, leaving 9 bases unmatched. The CDR3 is made up of 15 amino acids. The CDR3, as DNA: TGTGCCTGGGGGCCATTGGGACAGAATAATTCACCCCTCCACTTT. Translation gives CAWGPLGQNNSPLHF.

In its sample, this clonotype was seen a few times. The rearrangement links TRBV5-1 to TRBJ2-2; the match to TRBD1 covers 8 bases. The CDR3 loop spans 16 amino acids. The germline V gene has CDR1 SGHRS and CDR2 YFSETQ. V trimming: 5 bases; J trimming: 0 bases; junction bases outside the gene matches: 6. CDR3 in amino acids: CASRNGQGPNTGELFF. The CDR3 DNA reads as TGCGCCAGCAGAAACGGACAGGGACCGAACACCGGGGAGCTGTTTTTT.

The CDR3 DNA is TGTGCCAGCACCCCAAGGGTAGGGCAGGGGAACACTGAAGCTTTCTTT. This encodes CASTPRVGQGNTEAFF. The V gene is TRBV12-3 or TRBV12-4, the J gene TRBJ1-1, with D possibly matching TRBD1 (5 bases). This CDR3 spans 16 amino acids. V dropped 7 bases and J dropped 1 base, with 19 bases sitting between them.

This clonotype was counted only a few times. The chain employs TRBV5-6 and TRBJ2-2, with no clear D. Germline V gene sequence: CDR1 SGHDT, CDR2 YYEEEE. The V end lost 1 base, the J end lost 3 bases, and 10 bases lay between the germline ends. This CDR3 is built from 15 residues. The CDR3 loop is CASSLLRDYTGELFF. CDR3 nucleotides: TGTGCCAGCAGCTTGCTAAGGGATTACACCGGGGAGCTGTTTTTT.